This is a list of T cell receptor beta chains from one sample in a study of neurological immune-mediated disorders. TCRdb analysed the 5' RACE reads with MiXCR anew, one entry per CDR3 protein. Counted here are about 55,000 distinct CDR3 sequences, roughly 4.3% occurring once; the ten biggest clones make up approximately 2.8%. Sequencing used PBMCs. These receptors were collected from a man over 45 with multiple sclerosis. CDR3s include the opening cysteine and the closing phenylalanine or tryptophan. The D gene is left open where the match is weak. Size is omitted from some rows. Given values are once, few, many or a class for expanded clones.

V: TRBV7-8
J: TRBJ2-7
size: few
D: -
DNA: TGTGCCAGCAGCTTCGGTGGGGTCGACGAGCAGTACTTC
CDR3: CASSFGGVDEQYF

V: TRBV12-3/TRBV12-4
J: TRBJ1-5
size: many
D: TRBD1
DNA: TGTGCCAGCAGTTTGGAACAGGGGAATCAGCCCCAGAATTTT
CDR3: CASSLEQGNQPQNF

V: TRBV25-1
J: TRBJ2-7
size: few
D: -
DNA: TGTGCCAGCAGCCCCGGAGGCAGCTTAGACTACGAGCAGTACTTC
CDR3: CASSPGGSLDYEQYF

V: TRBV20-1
J: TRBJ2-2
size: many
D: -
DNA: TGCAGTGCTAGTATCGGGAGTGGCACCGGGGAGCTGTTTTTT
CDR3: CSASIGSGTGELFF

V: TRBV20-1
J: TRBJ2-1
size: many
D: TRBD2
DNA: TGCAGTGCTATCAAGCCGAGACTAGCGGTAAATGAGCAGTTCTTC
CDR3: CSAIKPRLAVNEQFF

V: TRBV28
J: TRBJ2-7
size: many
D: -
DNA: TGTGCCAGCAGACGACCCGGACAAACCCTCTACGAGCAGTACTTC
CDR3: CASRRPGQTLYEQYF

V: TRBV4-1
J: TRBJ2-2
size: many
D: -
DNA: TGCGCCAGCAGCCAAGTACCGAACACCGGGGAGCTGTTTTTT
CDR3: CASSQVPNTGELFF

V: TRBV29-1
J: TRBJ1-1
size: many
D: -
DNA: TGCAGCTGCACCCTGGGGGTCATGGACACTGAAGCTTTCTTT
CDR3: CSCTLGVMDTEAFF

V: TRBV18
J: TRBJ1-6
size: -
D: -
DNA: TGTGCCAGCAAAAACAGGGACGGTTCACCCCTCCACTTT
CDR3: CASKNRDGSPLHF

V: TRBV5-1
J: TRBJ2-1
size: many
D: -
DNA: TGCGCCAGCAGCTTGGATGAGGGCTCCTACAATGAGCAGTTCTTC
CDR3: CASSLDEGSYNEQFF

V: TRBV20-1
J: TRBJ2-1
size: many
D: -
DNA: TGCAGTGCCGAGGGTAGGCTTCAAAGCTCCTACAATGAGCAGTTCTTC
CDR3: CSAEGRLQSSYNEQFF

V: TRBV12-3/TRBV12-4
J: TRBJ2-1
size: many
D: -
DNA: TGTGCCAGCAGTGTCGAGGCCAATGAGCAGTTCTTC
CDR3: CASSVEANEQFF

V: TRBV29-1
J: TRBJ2-4
size: many
D: -
DNA: TGCAGCGTTTTAGAGTCATCAAACATTCAGTACTTC
CDR3: CSVLESSNIQYF

V: TRBV7-6
J: TRBJ2-1
size: many
D: -
DNA: TGTGCCAGCAGCTTACCCCCAGGAGAGGGCCTCTACAATGAGCAGTTCTTC
CDR3: CASSLPPGEGLYNEQFF

V: TRBV27
J: TRBJ2-3
size: many
D: -
DNA: TGTGCCAGCAGTTTTGGCGGGGCCGATACGCAGTATTTT
CDR3: CASSFGGADTQYF

V: TRBV20-1
J: TRBJ2-3
size: many
D: TRBD2
DNA: TGCAGTGCTAGATCGCTAGCGGACGGCACAGATACGCAGTATTTT
CDR3: CSARSLADGTDTQYF

V: TRBV11-2
J: TRBJ2-1
size: many
D: TRBD2
DNA: TGTGCCAGCAGCCCGTCGGGGGGACTAGCGGGAGAGATGGAGCAGTTCTTC
CDR3: CASSPSGGLAGEMEQFF

V: TRBV5-5
J: TRBJ2-7
size: many
D: TRBD2
DNA: TGTGCCAGCAGCTGGGTAGCGGGACCTGATTACGAGCAGTACTTC
CDR3: CASSWVAGPDYEQYF

V: TRBV12-3/TRBV12-4
J: TRBJ2-7
size: many
D: TRBD1
DNA: TGTGCCAGCAGGGGACAGGAAACCTACGAGCAGTACTTC
CDR3: CASRGQETYEQYF

V: TRBV20-1
J: TRBJ2-7
size: many
D: -
DNA: TGCAGTGCGCGAGGGGGGGGCTACGAGCAGTACTTC
CDR3: CSARGGGYEQYF

V: TRBV29-1
J: TRBJ2-7
size: many
D: -
DNA: TGCAGCCCTCCCTACGAGCAGTACTTC
CDR3: CSPPYEQYF

V: TRBV29-1
J: TRBJ1-4
size: many
D: -
DNA: TGCAGCGTTGAAAAGGGTGAAAAACTGTTTTTT
CDR3: CSVEKGEKLFF

V: TRBV2
J: TRBJ1-2
size: medium-sized
D: -
DNA: TGTGCCAGCAGGGGCCTTGAGGGCTACACCTTC
CDR3: CASRGLEGYTF

V: TRBV12-3/TRBV12-4
J: TRBJ2-7
size: few
D: TRBD1
DNA: TGTGCCAGCACTCTCAGGGGGCCCATCTCCTACGAGCAGTACTTC
CDR3: CASTLRGPISYEQYF

V: TRBV7-9
J: TRBJ2-3
size: many
D: TRBD2
DNA: TGTGCCAGCAGGATAGCGGGTTTTCGCACAGATACGCAGTATTTT
CDR3: CASRIAGFRTDTQYF

V: TRBV5-1
J: TRBJ1-2
size: many
D: TRBD1
DNA: TGCGCCAGCAGCTTTGGGACAGCTACCAACTATGGCTACACCTTC
CDR3: CASSFGTATNYGYTF

V: TRBV5-1
J: TRBJ2-5
size: many
D: TRBD2
DNA: TGCGCCAGCAGCTGGGGACTAGCGGAAGAGACCCAGTACTTC
CDR3: CASSWGLAEETQYF

V: TRBV10-3
J: TRBJ2-2
size: many
D: TRBD1
DNA: TGTGCCATCAGGTTAACAGGGGATACCGGGGAGCTGTTTTTT
CDR3: CAIRLTGDTGELFF

V: TRBV12-3/TRBV12-4
J: TRBJ2-3
size: many
D: -
DNA: TGTGCCAGCAGTTTACAGGGCCGGGGGGCTAGCACAGATACGCAGTATTTT
CDR3: CASSLQGRGASTDTQYF

V: TRBV3-1
J: TRBJ2-7
size: many
D: -
DNA: TGTGCCAGCAGCCGGGTTGGCCTGGGACTGGGCAACGAGCAGTACTTC
CDR3: CASSRVGLGLGNEQYF

V: TRBV21-1
J: TRBJ2-7
size: many
D: -
DNA: TGTGCCAGCAGCCGGGGGAACGAGCAGTACTTC
CDR3: CASSRGNEQYF

V: TRBV13
J: TRBJ2-1
size: -
D: -
DNA: TGTGCCAGCAGCTCTCGTCGGCCTACAAGGTGGGGTATTAGCTCCTACAATGAGCAGTTCTTC
CDR3: CASSSRRPTRWGISSYNEQFF

V: TRBV5-1
J: TRBJ2-7
size: many
D: TRBD1
DNA: TGCGCCAGCAGCCGGGGACAGGGGCAGGAGCAGTACTTC
CDR3: CASSRGQGQEQYF

V: TRBV20-1
J: TRBJ2-3
size: many
D: TRBD2
DNA: TGCAGTGCTATTCCCGGGACTAGGGGTGATACGCAGTATTTT
CDR3: CSAIPGTRGDTQYF

V: TRBV6-5
J: TRBJ1-1
size: many
D: -
DNA: TGTGCCAGCAGTGAATTTAACAGGGAGAACACTGAAGCTTTCTTT
CDR3: CASSEFNRENTEAFF

V: TRBV29-1
J: TRBJ2-5
size: -
D: TRBD1
DNA: TGCAGCGTCCAGACAGGGTATCAAGAGACCCAGTACTTC
CDR3: CSVQTGYQETQYF

V: TRBV18
J: TRBJ2-7
size: many
D: -
DNA: TGTGCCAGCTCCCCTCCGTTCAGGGGAGTACGCTTCGAGCAGTACTTC
CDR3: CASSPPFRGVRFEQYF

V: TRBV6-5
J: TRBJ2-7
size: many
D: -
DNA: TGTGCCAGCAGTTTTGGGACGGCCGATCTTTCCTACGAGCAGTACTTC
CDR3: CASSFGTADLSYEQYF

V: TRBV2
J: TRBJ1-6
size: many
D: -
DNA: TGTGCCAGCTACAGGAGCTCCTATAATTCACCCCTCCACTTT
CDR3: CASYRSSYNSPLHF

V: TRBV29-1
J: TRBJ2-7
size: many
D: TRBD2
DNA: TGCAGCGTCGAGCCTAGCGGGATGCCCTCCGAGCAGTACTTC
CDR3: CSVEPSGMPSEQYF

V: TRBV9
J: TRBJ1-5
size: many
D: -
DNA: TGTGCCAGCAGCGTAGGTTCGTATCAGCCCCAGAATTTT
CDR3: CASSVGSYQPQNF

V: TRBV29-1
J: TRBJ2-7
size: -
D: TRBD1
DNA: TGCAGCGCCTGGACAGGCCCGGAAGAGCAGTACTTC
CDR3: CSAWTGPEEQYF

V: TRBV10-3
J: TRBJ2-3
size: many
D: TRBD2
DNA: TGTGCCACCAGAACTAGCGGGAGGGGAGATACGCAGTATTTT
CDR3: CATRTSGRGDTQYF

V: TRBV5-1
J: TRBJ1-5
size: many
D: -
DNA: TGCGCCAGCAGCTTGGTAGGGGAGAATCAGCCCCAGCATTTT
CDR3: CASSLVGENQPQHF

V: TRBV12-3/TRBV12-4
J: TRBJ2-2
size: many
D: -
DNA: TGTGCCAGCAGTGTTCCCGGGACTCTTGGGGAGCTGTTTTTT
CDR3: CASSVPGTLGELFF

V: TRBV5-1
J: TRBJ1-4
size: many
D: -
DNA: TGCGCCAGCAGCTTGTGGGGGGCCGGTGAAAAACTGTTTTTT
CDR3: CASSLWGAGEKLFF

V: TRBV5-1
J: TRBJ2-7
size: few
D: -
DNA: TGCGCCAGCAGCGACGCCTCAGGCTCCTACGAGCAGTACTTC
CDR3: CASSDASGSYEQYF

V: TRBV30
J: TRBJ1-1
size: few
D: -
DNA: TGTGCCTGGAGTTCTGGGTTGAACACTGAAGCTTTCTTT
CDR3: CAWSSGLNTEAFF

V: TRBV7-2
J: TRBJ2-3
size: many
D: -
DNA: TGTGCCAGCAGCTTAGGGGTGGATACGCAGTATTTT
CDR3: CASSLGVDTQYF

V: TRBV5-1
J: TRBJ2-1
size: many
D: TRBD1
DNA: TGCGCCAGCAGCTTGGCCGTACCGGACAGGGGCGGAGAGCAGTTCTTC
CDR3: CASSLAVPDRGGEQFF

V: TRBV7-2
J: TRBJ1-2
size: few
D: TRBD1
DNA: TGTGCCAGCAGCTTAGGTGGACAGGGGGGGACCTATTATGGCTACACCTTC
CDR3: CASSLGGQGGTYYGYTF

V: TRBV7-8
J: TRBJ1-5
size: few
D: -
DNA: TGTGCCAGCAGCCCCACCGGGGGTTCCAATCAGCCCCAGCATTTT
CDR3: CASSPTGGSNQPQHF

V: TRBV7-9
J: TRBJ2-1
size: many
D: TRBD2
DNA: TGTGCCAGCAGCCCTAGCGGGACTAGCTCCTACAATGAGCAGTTCTTC
CDR3: CASSPSGTSSYNEQFF

V: TRBV27
J: TRBJ2-1
size: many
D: -
DNA: TGTGCCAGCAGTTTATCCCCTCATGAGCAGTTCTTC
CDR3: CASSLSPHEQFF

V: TRBV2
J: TRBJ2-1
size: many
D: TRBD2
DNA: TGTGCCAGCAGGGACGGGACTATGTGGGATGAGCAGTTCTTC
CDR3: CASRDGTMWDEQFF

V: TRBV12-3/TRBV12-4
J: TRBJ1-1
size: -
D: -
DNA: TGTGCCAGCAGTGACAGGACACAGGTCACTGAAGCTTTCTTT
CDR3: CASSDRTQVTEAFF

V: TRBV10-3
J: TRBJ2-5
size: many
D: TRBD2
DNA: TGTGCCACGGGGGGGCAGGACCAAGAGACCCAGTACTTC
CDR3: CATGGQDQETQYF

V: TRBV20-1
J: TRBJ1-5
size: many
D: TRBD1
DNA: TGCAGTGCTCCCGGGACAGGGTCGGCTCAGCCCCAGCATTTT
CDR3: CSAPGTGSAQPQHF

V: TRBV5-5
J: TRBJ2-7
size: many
D: TRBD2
DNA: TGTGCCAGCAGCGCTTCCGTCGCGGGAGGATCCTACGAGCAGTACTTC
CDR3: CASSASVAGGSYEQYF